Each of the 4 T cell receptor beta chains below was sequenced from the same sample in a study of long-term antiretroviral therapy in people with HIV. They ran version v3.0 of the immunoSEQ assay at survey level. Here immunoSEQ multiplex PCR was the method, and the copy in TCRdb shows in-frame clones only, minus some. Among 44,000 or so clones listed, about 95% were seen once. The sequencing here drew on unsorted PBMCs, taken 3.7 years after starting antiretroviral therapy. These receptor sequences come from a woman in her fifties or sixties with HIV.

The rearrangement uses TRBV11-2 and TRBJ1-1; the match to TRBD1 covers 8 bases. V shed 5 bases, J shed 0 bases, and the junction held 5 bases outside the gene matches. From germline, CDR1 is SGHAT and CDR2 FQNNGV. The CDR3 has 15 amino acids. The CDR3 DNA sequence: TGTGCCAGCAGCGCCGGACAGGGCTTGAACACTGAAGCTTTCTTT. The encoded protein is CASSAGQGLNTEAFF.

This clone occurred a few times. The chain combines TRBV6-5 with TRBJ1-6; the D gene is possibly TRBD1 (6 bases). The germline V gene encodes CDR1 MNHEY and CDR2 SVGAGI. V was trimmed by 5 bases and J by 10 bases, leaving 15 bases between them. The CDR3 spans 14 residues. The CDR3 region is CASSEEGGWSPLHF. CDR3 nucleotides: TGTGCCAGCAGTGAAGAGGGGGGGTGGTCACCCCTCCACTTT.

The rearrangement links TRBV30 to TRBJ2-7, with 7 positions matching TRBD1. The CDR3 is 12 amino acids. Germline trimming cut 5 bases from V and 1 base from J; bases unmatched to any gene: 2. CDR1 is GTSNPN, CDR2 SVGIG, per germline (reference sequence). CDR3 loop: CAWGTASYEQYF. The DNA of the CDR3 is TGTGCCTGGGGGACAGCTTCCTACGAGCAGTACTTC.

The chain carries TRBV6-4 and TRBJ1-1, with 8 bases fitting TRBD1. The length of the CDR3 is 14 residues. The V and J ends lost 3 bases and 5 bases, in that order; junction bases with no gene match: 5. Germline assignment: CDR1 MRHNA and CDR2 SNTAGT. The CDR3 nucleotides read TGTGCCAGCAGTGAGGGACAGGAAAGGACTGAAGCTTTCTTT. Translating it yields CASSEGQERTEAFF.